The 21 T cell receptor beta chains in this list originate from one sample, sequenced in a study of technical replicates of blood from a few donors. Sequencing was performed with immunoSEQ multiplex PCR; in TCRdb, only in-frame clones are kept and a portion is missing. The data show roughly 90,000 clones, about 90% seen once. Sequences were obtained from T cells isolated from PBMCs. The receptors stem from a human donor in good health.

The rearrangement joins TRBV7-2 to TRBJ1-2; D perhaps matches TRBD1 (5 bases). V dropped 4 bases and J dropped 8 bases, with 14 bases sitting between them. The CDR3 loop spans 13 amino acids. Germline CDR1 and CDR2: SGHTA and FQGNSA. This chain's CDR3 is CASSYQGQTGYTF. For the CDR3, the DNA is TGTGCCAGCAGCTACCAGGGCCAGACGGGCTACACCTTC.

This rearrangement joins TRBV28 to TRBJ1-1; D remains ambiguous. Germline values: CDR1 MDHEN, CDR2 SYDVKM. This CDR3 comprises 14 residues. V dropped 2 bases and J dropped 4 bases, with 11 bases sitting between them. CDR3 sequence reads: CASSLSWAGTEAFF. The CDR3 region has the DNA TGTGCCAGCAGTTTAAGTTGGGCGGGCACTGAAGCTTTCTTT.

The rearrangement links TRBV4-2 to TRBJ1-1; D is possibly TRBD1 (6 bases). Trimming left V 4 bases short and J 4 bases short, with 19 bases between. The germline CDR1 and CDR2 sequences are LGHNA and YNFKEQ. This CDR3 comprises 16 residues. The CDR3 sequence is CASSLSQGTGGTEAFF. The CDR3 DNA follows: TGTGCCAGCAGCCTGTCACAGGGTACGGGCGGCACTGAAGCTTTCTTT.

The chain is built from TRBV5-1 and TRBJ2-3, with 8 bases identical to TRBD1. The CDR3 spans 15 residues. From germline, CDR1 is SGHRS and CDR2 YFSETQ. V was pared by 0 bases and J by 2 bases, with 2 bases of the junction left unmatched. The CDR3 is CASSLETGVTDTQYF. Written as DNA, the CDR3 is TGCGCCAGCAGCTTGGAGACAGGGGTCACAGATACGCAGTATTTT. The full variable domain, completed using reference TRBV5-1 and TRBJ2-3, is KAGVTQTPRYLIKTRGQQVTLSCSPISGHRSVSWYQQTPGQGLQFLFEYFSETQRNKGNFPGRFSGRQFSNSRSEMNVSTLELGDSALYLCASSLETGVTDTQYFGPGTRLTVL.

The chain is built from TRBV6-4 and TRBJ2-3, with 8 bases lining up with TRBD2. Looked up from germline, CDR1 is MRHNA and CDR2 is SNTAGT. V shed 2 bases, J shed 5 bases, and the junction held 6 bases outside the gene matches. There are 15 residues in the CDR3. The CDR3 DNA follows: TGTGCCAGCAGTGACAGGGCGGGGGGTCAAGATACGCAGTATTTT. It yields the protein CASSDRAGGQDTQYF.

CDR3 sequence: CASSPFTSGGQETQYF. CDR3 in DNA: TGTGCCAGCTCACCGTTCACTAGCGGGGGGCAAGAGACCCAGTACTTC. The chain combines TRBV18 with TRBJ2-5; 12 bases are shared with TRBD2. The germline CDR1 and CDR2 sequences are KGHSH and LQKENI. This CDR3 spans 16 amino acids. Trimming removed 3 bases from V and 2 bases from J; junction bases left unmatched: 4.

For the CDR3, the DNA is TGTGCCAGCTCACCAATCATGGAGTCCCCCTATGGCTACACCTTC. This gives the protein CASSPIMESPYGYTF. The chain carries TRBV18 and TRBJ1-2; no reliable D call. Per the germline V gene, CDR1 is KGHSH and CDR2 is LQKENI. The CDR3 is 15 amino acids. The V and J ends lost 2 bases and 4 bases respectively, with 14 bases between them.

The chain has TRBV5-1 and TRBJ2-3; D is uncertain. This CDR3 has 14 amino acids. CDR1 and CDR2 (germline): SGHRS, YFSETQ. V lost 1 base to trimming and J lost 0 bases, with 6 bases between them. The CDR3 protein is CASSLSVSTDTQYF. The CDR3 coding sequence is TGCGCCAGCAGCTTGTCCGTTAGCACAGATACGCAGTATTTT.

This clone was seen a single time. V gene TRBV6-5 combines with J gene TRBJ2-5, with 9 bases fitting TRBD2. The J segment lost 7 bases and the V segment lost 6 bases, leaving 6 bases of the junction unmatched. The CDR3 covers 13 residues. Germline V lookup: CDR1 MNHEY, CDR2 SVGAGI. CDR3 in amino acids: CASSQAGGGTQYF. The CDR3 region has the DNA TGTGCCAGCAGCCAAGCGGGAGGTGGGACCCAGTACTTC.

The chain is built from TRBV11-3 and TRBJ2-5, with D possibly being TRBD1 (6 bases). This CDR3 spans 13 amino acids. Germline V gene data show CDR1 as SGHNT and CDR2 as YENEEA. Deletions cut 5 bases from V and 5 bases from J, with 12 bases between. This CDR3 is CASSRNRAETQYF. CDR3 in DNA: TGTGCCAGCAGCCGGAACAGGGCTGAGACCCAGTACTTC.

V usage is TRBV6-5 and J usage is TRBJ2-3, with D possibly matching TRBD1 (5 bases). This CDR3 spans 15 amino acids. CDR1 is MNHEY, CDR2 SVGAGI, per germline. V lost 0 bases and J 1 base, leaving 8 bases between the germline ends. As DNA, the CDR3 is TGTGCCAGCAGTTACTCCGGCAGGGGCACAGATACGCAGTATTTT. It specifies CASSYSGRGTDTQYF.

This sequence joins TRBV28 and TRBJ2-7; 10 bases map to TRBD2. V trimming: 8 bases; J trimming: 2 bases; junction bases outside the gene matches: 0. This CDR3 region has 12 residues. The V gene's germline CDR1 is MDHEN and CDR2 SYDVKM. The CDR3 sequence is CASGTSAYEQYF. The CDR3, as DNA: TGTGCCAGCGGGACTAGCGCCTACGAGCAGTACTTC.

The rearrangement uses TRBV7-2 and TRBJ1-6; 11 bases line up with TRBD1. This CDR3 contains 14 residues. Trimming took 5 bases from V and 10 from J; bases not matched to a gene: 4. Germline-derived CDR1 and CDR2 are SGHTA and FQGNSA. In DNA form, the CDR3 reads TGTGCCAGCAGCCCCGGACAGGGGGCCTCACCCCTCCACTTT. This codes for CASSPGQGASPLHF.

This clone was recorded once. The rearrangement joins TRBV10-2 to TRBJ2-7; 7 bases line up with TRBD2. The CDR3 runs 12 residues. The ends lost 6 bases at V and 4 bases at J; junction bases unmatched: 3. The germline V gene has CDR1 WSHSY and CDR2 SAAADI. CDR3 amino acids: CASRASGYEQYF. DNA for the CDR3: TGCGCCAGCAGAGCTAGCGGATACGAGCAGTACTTC.

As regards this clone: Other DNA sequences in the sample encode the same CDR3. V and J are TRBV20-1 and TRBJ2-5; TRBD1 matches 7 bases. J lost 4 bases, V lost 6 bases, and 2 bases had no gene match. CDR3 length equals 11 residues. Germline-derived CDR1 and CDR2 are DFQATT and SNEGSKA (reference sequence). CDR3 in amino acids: CSARQGETQYF. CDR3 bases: TGCAGTGCGCGACAGGGAGAGACCCAGTACTTC.

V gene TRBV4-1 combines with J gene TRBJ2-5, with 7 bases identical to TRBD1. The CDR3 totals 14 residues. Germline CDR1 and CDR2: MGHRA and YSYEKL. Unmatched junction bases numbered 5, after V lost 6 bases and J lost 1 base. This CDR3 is CASSPRDSQETQYF. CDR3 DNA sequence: TGCGCCAGCAGTCCCCGGGACAGCCAAGAGACCCAGTACTTC.

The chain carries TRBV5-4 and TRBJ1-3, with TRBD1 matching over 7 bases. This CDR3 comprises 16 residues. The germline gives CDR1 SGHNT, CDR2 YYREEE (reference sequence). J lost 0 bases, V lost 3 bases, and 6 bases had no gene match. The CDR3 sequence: CASSSGQRISGNTIYF. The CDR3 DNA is TGTGCCAGCAGCTCGGGACAGCGAATCTCTGGAAACACCATATATTTT.

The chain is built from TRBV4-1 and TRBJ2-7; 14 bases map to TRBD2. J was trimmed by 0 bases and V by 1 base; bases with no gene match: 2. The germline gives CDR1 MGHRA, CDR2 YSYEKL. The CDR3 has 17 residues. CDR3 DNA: TGCGCCAGCAGCCAAGGACTAGCGGGAGGGTTCTCCTACGAGCAGTACTTC. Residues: CASSQGLAGGFSYEQYF.

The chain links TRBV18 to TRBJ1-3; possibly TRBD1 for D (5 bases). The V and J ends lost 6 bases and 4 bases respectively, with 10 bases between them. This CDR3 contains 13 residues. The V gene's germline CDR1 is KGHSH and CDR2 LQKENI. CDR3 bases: TGTGCCAGCTCCCAGAACAGGGGAAACACCATATATTTT. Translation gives CASSQNRGNTIYF.

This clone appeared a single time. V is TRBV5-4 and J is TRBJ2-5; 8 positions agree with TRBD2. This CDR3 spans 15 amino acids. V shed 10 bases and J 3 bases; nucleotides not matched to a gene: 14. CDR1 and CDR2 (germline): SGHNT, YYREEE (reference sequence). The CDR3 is CAGSPTAGEKETQYF. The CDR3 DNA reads TGTGCCGGGTCGCCGACAGCGGGGGAAAAAGAGACCCAGTACTTC.

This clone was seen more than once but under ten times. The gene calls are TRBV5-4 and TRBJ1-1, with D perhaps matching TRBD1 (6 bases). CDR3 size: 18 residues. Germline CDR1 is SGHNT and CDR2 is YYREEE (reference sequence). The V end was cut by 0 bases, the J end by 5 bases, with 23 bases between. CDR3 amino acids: CASSLGPMGTMGGTEAFF. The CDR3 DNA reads TGTGCCAGCAGCTTGGGCCCAATGGGGACAATGGGTGGGACTGAAGCTTTCTTT.